These 3 T cell receptor beta chains share one sample of origin, sequenced in a study of vaccination effects on CD4 cells after COVID-19. Repertoires were generated with immunoSEQ multiplex PCR, while TCRdb's copy carries only in-frame clones and drops some. Of 25,000 to 35,000 clones listed, 75% to 85% were seen once; the top ten hold 25% to 30%. Viral peptide pools were used in the ViraFEST assay to expand antigen-specific CD4+ T cells, and sequencing came afterward. It was after approximately 10 days of culture that CD4+ T cells were isolated. Nucleocapsid antibodies stayed negative before and after vaccination, showing no earlier SARS-CoV-2 infection. Their cognate antigens are unknown. The sequences come from CD4+ T cells from PBMCs cultured with SARS-CoV-2 spike peptides, collected before COVID-19 vaccination. Receptors originate from a human donor who received a COVID-19 vaccine.

This sequence joins TRBV15 and TRBJ2-7; TRBD2 agrees at 7 bases. The germline CDR1 and CDR2 sequences are LNHNV and YYDKDF (reference sequence). V shed 0 bases and J 0 bases; nucleotides not matched to a gene: 11. This CDR3 region has 18 residues. The chain's CDR3 is CATSRDRGGSPPSYEQYF. CDR3 nucleotide sequence: TGTGCCACCAGCAGAGATCGGGGCGGGAGTCCTCCCTCCTACGAGCAGTACTTC.

The V call is TRBV7-2, the J call TRBJ1-2; TRBD1 is a possible D gene (5 bases). The CDR3 is 15 residues long. The V gene lost 2 bases and the J gene lost 6 bases, with 16 bases spanning the gap. Looked up from germline, CDR1 is SGHTA and CDR2 is FQGNSA. CDR3 in DNA: TGTGCCAGCAGCTTAAGGCCAGGGTCCGAAAATGGCTACACCTTC. It specifies CASSLRPGSENGYTF.

The chain combines TRBV10-3 with TRBJ2-4; D ambiguous. The CDR3 runs to 15 residues. Germline values: CDR1 ENHRY, CDR2 SYGVKD. Trimming pared 0 bases from V and 6 bases from J, leaving 12 bases between. CDR3 nucleotides: TGTGCCATCAGTGAGTCAGGTTTCAGGACAAACATTCAGTACTTC. It specifies CAISESGFRTNIQYF.